This T cell receptor beta chain was recovered during a study of T cells after yellow fever vaccination. Whole-study context: With SMART-Seq v4 Ultra Low Input, the fractions containing low cell numbers were prepared.

By 5'RACE template switching, TCR cDNA was produced, with a universal primer site and UMIs added in the process. Each CDR3 protein gets one entry after TCRdb re-called the 5' RACE reads with MiXCR. The top ten hold roughly 3% of the sample, which has 300,000 to 400,000 distinct CDR3 sequences, around 12% seen once. General study points: On re-exposure, the response was weaker but peaked faster, at day 5 versus 15. Clonotypes appearing in both CD4 and CD8 compartments existed, and their share was small.

Germline CDR1 is SGHTA and CDR2 is FQGNSA. The length of the CDR3 is 14 residues. V was pared by 5 bases and J by 6 bases, with 16 bases between. A remark on this clonotype: What it binds is not known.

The sequencing used CD4+ T cells sorted from PBMCs, collected 15 days after the yellow fever booster vaccination. The sequence was collected from a man between 18 and 29 years old who received the YFV17D yellow fever vaccine. This chain joins TRBV7-2 and TRBJ1-1; D is undetermined. CDR3 residues: CASSLNSRGAEAFF. CDR3 nucleotide sequence: TGTGCCAGCAGCCTCAATTCCCGAGGCGCTGAAGCTTTCTTT. The variable domain in full, with the rest retrieved from reference TRBV7-2 and TRBJ1-1, is GAGVSQSPSNKVTEKGKDVELRCDPISGHTALYWYRQSLGQGLEFLIYFQGNSAPDKSGLPSDRFSAERTGGSVSTLTIQRTQQEDSAVYLCASSLNSRGAEAFFGQGTRLTVV.